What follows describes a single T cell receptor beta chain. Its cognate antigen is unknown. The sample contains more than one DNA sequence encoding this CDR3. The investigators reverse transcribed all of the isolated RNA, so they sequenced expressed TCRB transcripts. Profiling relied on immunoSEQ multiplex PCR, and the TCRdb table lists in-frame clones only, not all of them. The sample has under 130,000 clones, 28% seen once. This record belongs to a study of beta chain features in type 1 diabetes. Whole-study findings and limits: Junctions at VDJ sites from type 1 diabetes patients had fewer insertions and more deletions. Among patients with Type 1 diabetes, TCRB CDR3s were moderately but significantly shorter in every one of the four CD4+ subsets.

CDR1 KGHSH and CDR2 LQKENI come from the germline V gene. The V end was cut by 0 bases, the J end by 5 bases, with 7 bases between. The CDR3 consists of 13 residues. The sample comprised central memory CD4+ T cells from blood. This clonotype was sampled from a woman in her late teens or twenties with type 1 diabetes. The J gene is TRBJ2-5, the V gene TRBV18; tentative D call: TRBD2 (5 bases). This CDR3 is CASSPPTGETQYF. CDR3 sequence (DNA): TGTGCCAGCTCACCACCGACGGGGGAGACCCAGTACTTC.